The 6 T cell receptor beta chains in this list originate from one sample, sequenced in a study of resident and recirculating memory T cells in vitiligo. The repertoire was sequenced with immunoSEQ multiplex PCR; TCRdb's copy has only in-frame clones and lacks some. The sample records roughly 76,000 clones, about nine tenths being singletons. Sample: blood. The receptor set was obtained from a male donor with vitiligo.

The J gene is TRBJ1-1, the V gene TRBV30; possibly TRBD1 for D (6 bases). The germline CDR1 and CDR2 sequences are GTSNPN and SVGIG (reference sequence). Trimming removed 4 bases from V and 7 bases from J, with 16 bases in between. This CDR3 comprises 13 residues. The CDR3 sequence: CAWTPGTIGEAFF. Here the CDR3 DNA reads TGTGCCTGGACCCCCGGGACAATTGGTGAAGCTTTCTTT.

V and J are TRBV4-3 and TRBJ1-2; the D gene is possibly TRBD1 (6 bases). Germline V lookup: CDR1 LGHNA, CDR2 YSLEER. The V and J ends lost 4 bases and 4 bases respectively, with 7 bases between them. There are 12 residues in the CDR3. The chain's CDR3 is CASSLTGYGYTF. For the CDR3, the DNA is TGCGCCAGCAGCCTGACAGGCTATGGCTACACCTTC.

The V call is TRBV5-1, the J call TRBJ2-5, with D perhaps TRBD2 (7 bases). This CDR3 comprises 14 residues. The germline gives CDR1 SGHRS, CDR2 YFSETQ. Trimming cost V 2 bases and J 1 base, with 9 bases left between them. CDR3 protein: CASSFRGAQETQYF. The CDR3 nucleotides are TGCGCCAGCAGCTTTCGGGGGGCCCAAGAGACCCAGTACTTC. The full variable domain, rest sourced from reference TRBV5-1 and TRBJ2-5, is KAGVTQTPRYLIKTRGQQVTLSCSPISGHRSVSWYQQTPGQGLQFLFEYFSETQRNKGNFPGRFSGRQFSNSRSEMNVSTLELGDSALYLCASSFRGAQETQYFGPGTRLLVL.

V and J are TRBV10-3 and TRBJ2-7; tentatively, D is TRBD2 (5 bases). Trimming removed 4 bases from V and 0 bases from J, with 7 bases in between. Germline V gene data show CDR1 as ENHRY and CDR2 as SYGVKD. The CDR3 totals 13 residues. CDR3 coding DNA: TGTGCCATCAGTGTTGGACTCTCCTACGAGCAGTACTTC. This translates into CAISVGLSYEQYF.

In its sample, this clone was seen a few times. DNA for the CDR3: TGCGCCAGCAGCCAACCACTCCGACAGAAGCCCGGGGAGCTGTTTTTT. It translates to CASSQPLRQKPGELFF. The chain recombines TRBV4-1 with TRBJ2-2; possibly TRBD1 for D (5 bases). Trimming pared 2 bases from V and 6 bases from J, leaving 16 bases between. CDR3 length equals 16 residues. Germline-derived CDR1 and CDR2 are MGHRA and YSYEKL.

The chain's CDR3 is CASTWDRGAGNTIYF. CDR3 nucleotides: TGTGCCAGTACCTGGGACAGGGGGGCCGGAAACACCATATATTTT. The chain recombines TRBV19 with TRBJ1-3; 11 bases are a match to TRBD1. The CDR3 runs to 15 residues. Germline V gene lookup returns CDR1 LNHDA and CDR2 SQIVND (reference sequence). The ends lost 7 bases at V and 4 bases at J; junction bases unmatched: 6.